Given below is one T cell receptor beta chain in context. The source of the sample is a study of control samples from healthy donors and cancer patients. Using immunoSEQ multiplex PCR, the repertoire was profiled, and TCRdb retains in-frame clones only, with some absent. The sample includes under 150,000 clones, 70% to 90% seen only once; the top ten take approximately 3.2%. CDR3 size: 15 residues. The germline V and J ends were trimmed by 3 bases and 7 bases, with 13 bases remaining between them. Germline CDR1 reads KGHSH; CDR2 reads LQKENI. V gene TRBV18 combines with J gene TRBJ1-6; D is possibly TRBD1 (6 bases). Sequenced input: blood. The TCR comes from a man in his forties or fifties in good health. In nucleotides, the CDR3 is TGTGCCAGCTCACCTTTGGGGGGGCTGAATTCACCCCTCCACTTT. Translated: CASSPLGGLNSPLHF.